A selection of T cell receptor beta chains follows, all from one sample in a study of T cells expressing NK-cell markers. TCRdb reanalyzed the 5' RACE reads, giving one entry per CDR3 protein sequence and no DNA. The data show hundreds of thousands of distinct CDR3 sequences, and the top ten clones hold roughly 8%. The sequenced sample consisted of blood T cells: a sorted CD56 or NKG2C T cell subset, CD4+ or CD8+ T cells, or bulk PBMC T cells (not recorded which). All receptors come from a woman between 18 and 69 years old in good health. Each CDR3 is given with its conserved first and last residue.

J | V | CDR3
TRBJ2-5 | TRBV28 | CASSLTGGGWGLQETQYF
TRBJ1-5 | TRBV20-1 | CSARIPDQPQHF
TRBJ2-1 | TRBV20-1 | CSARDSGTGTNEQFF
TRBJ2-5 | TRBV7-8 | CASSLGTVEQETQYF
TRBJ2-1 | TRBV7-2 | CASRVGLKSAYNEQFF
TRBJ1-5 | TRBV28 | CASRQGSNQPQHF
TRBJ2-1 | TRBV12-3/TRBV12-4 | CASTPTPRLNEQFF
TRBJ2-3 | TRBV20-1 | CSAPDRTHTDTQYF
TRBJ1-2 | TRBV19 | CASSRVTNYGYTF
TRBJ2-3 | TRBV3-1 | CASSRLAGEGGTQYF
TRBJ2-2 | TRBV6-2/TRBV6-3 | CASSYPRQANTGELFF
TRBJ2-1 | TRBV20-1 | CSASFRGLEQFF